The T cell receptor beta chain described here comes from a study of CD8 T cells in ankylosing spondylitis. The study, taken as a whole, reports: Characteristic of ankylosing spondylitis blood, it appeared, was a TCR beta motif comprising roughly 8 highly homologous variants. Past studies reported some motif variants in reactive arthritis synovial fluid and blood.

TCRdb recomputed calls from the 5' RACE reads with MiXCR, one row per CDR3 protein. The sample carries roughly 130,000 distinct CDR3 sequences, over 6% recorded once. This clonotype was picked up many times. What it binds is unknown. The sample consisted of blood, either unsorted or a sorted T cell fraction (not recorded which). The sequence was obtained from a male donor with ankylosing spondylitis or in good health (not recorded which).

CDR3 DNA sequence: TGTGCCAGCAGTCCAACAACTAGCAATCAGCCCCAGCATTTT. It translates to CASSPTTSNQPQHF. This rearrangement joins TRBV12-3 or TRBV12-4 to TRBJ1-5, with D unclear. The CDR3 spans 14 residues. Trimming shortened V by 5 bases and J by 0 bases, and 8 bases separated the two germline ends.